What follows describes a single TCR beta chain. Only in-frame clones appear in the TCRdb table, and some are missing; sequencing was by immunoSEQ multiplex PCR. The sample lists about 250,000 clones; almost 90% were seen once. This sample was taken from a study of blood T cell repertoires in COVID-19. The CDR3 is made up of 15 amino acids. Germline values: CDR1 ENHRY, CDR2 SYGVKD. Between the trimmed V and J ends, which lost 0 bases and 5 bases, there was a span of 14 bases. This chain uses TRBV10-3 with TRBJ2-7, with D tentatively TRBD1 (6 bases). Sequencing used peripheral blood. This receptor was obtained from a man older than 75 with acute or convalescent COVID-19. The CDR3 reads CAISESVTGFNEQYF. The CDR3 DNA follows: TGTGCCATCAGTGAGTCCGTGACAGGCTTTAACGAGCAGTACTTC.